Shown below are 27 T cell receptor beta chains from a single sample sequenced in a study of T cell responses to AZD1222 COVID-19 vaccine (dated by TCRdb to about 2021). The time point label, read with the paper, signifies: baseline before first vaccination. Libraries were constructed by the immunoSEQ multiplex PCR assay. Here the immuneACCESS table is served through TCRdb, limited to in-frame sequences with V and J called. Missing clones are a known gap in these copies; in checked studies unresolved V genes cover under half, and the rest lacks a known reason. For this sample the table gives over 50,000 clones, of which less than 85% were detected only once. The ten largest clones capture approximately 30% of the sample. Here the sequenced sample was peripheral blood, taken on day 0 of AZD1222 vaccination. The receptors come from an adult in good health.

This clone ranks as medium-sized. The rearrangement links TRBV11-2 to TRBJ1-6; possibly TRBD1 for D (6 bases). The length of the CDR3 is 14 residues. Trimming stripped 5 bases from V and 7 bases from J, with 12 bases between. CDR1 and CDR2 from the germline V gene are SGHAT and FQNNGV. CDR3 sequence reads: CASSLPTGNSPLHF. The CDR3 coding sequence is TGTGCCAGCAGCCTACCGACAGGAAATTCACCCCTCCACTTT.

This clone was counted once. The chain's CDR3 is CASSYIRKAGTNTEAFF. In DNA, the CDR3 is TGTGCCAGCAGTTATATCCGGAAGGCGGGGACTAACACTGAAGCTTTCTTT. The chain recombines TRBV6-9 with TRBJ1-1; a possible D gene is TRBD1 (5 bases). Germline lookup yields CDR1 MNHGY and CDR2 SVAAGI. Trimming removed 2 bases at V and 2 bases at J, with 18 bases between. The length of the CDR3 is 17 residues.

The chain combines TRBV6-4 with TRBJ2-7, with TRBD1 identical over 7 bases. V shed 8 bases and J 3 bases; nucleotides not matched to a gene: 10. CDR1 and CDR2 (germline): MRHNA, SNTAGT. The CDR3 runs 14 residues. CDR3 DNA sequence: TGTGCCAGCTGCAACGACAGGGACCTCTACGAGCAGTACTTC. This gives the protein CASCNDRDLYEQYF.

The chain recombines TRBV19 with TRBJ1-2, with TRBD1 matching 11 bases. This CDR3 contains 15 residues. Germline-derived CDR1 and CDR2 are LNHDA and SQIVND (reference sequence). The junction had 8 bases not matched to a gene; V was cut back by 8 bases and J by 3 bases. The DNA of the CDR3 is TGTGCCAGTCAAGACCCGGGACAGGGGGACTATGGCTACACCTTC. This codes for CASQDPGQGDYGYTF.

The rearrangement uses TRBV2 and TRBJ2-3; 9 bases are shared with TRBD2. Trimming took 3 bases from V and 3 from J; bases not matched to a gene: 7. The CDR3 sequence is 16 residues long. Per germline, CDR1 SNHLY and CDR2 FYNNEI. This chain's CDR3 is CASSEEAGGSTDTQYF. CDR3 DNA sequence: TGTGCCAGCAGTGAGGAAGCGGGGGGTAGTACAGATACGCAGTATTTT.

J is TRBJ1-5 and V is TRBV5-6; TRBD1 is a possible D gene (5 bases). Per germline, CDR1 SGHDT and CDR2 YYEEEE. The length of the CDR3 is 16 residues. V lost 0 bases to trimming and J lost 0 bases, with 10 bases between them. CDR3 region: CASSLAGRDSNQPQHF. The CDR3 coding sequence is TGTGCCAGCAGCTTGGCGGGCAGGGATAGCAATCAGCCCCAGCATTTT.

The chain links TRBV4-2 to TRBJ1-2, with D tentatively TRBD1 (5 bases). Germline V gives CDR1 LGHNA, CDR2 YNFKEQ. V lost 0 bases and J 4 bases, leaving 15 bases between the germline ends. This CDR3 comprises 16 residues. Here the CDR3 reads CASSQDPPGQGYGYTF. For the CDR3, the DNA is TGTGCCAGCAGCCAAGATCCCCCGGGGCAAGGCTATGGCTACACCTTC.

This chain uses TRBV28 with TRBJ2-2; 11 bases line up with TRBD2. This CDR3 is built from 18 residues. Trimming at V came to 5 bases and at J to 0 bases, leaving 8 bases not matched to a gene. In germline, CDR1 is MDHEN, CDR2 SYDVKM. The CDR3 DNA follows: TGTGCCAGCAGTCTCCCGGGACTAGCGGAGACGAACACCGGGGAGCTGTTTTTT. It codes for CASSLPGLAETNTGELFF.

V usage is TRBV19 and J usage is TRBJ1-1; no firm D call. The V and J ends lost 5 bases and 1 base respectively, with 5 bases between them. This CDR3 comprises 12 residues. The germline CDR1 and CDR2 sequences are LNHDA and SQIVND (reference sequence). The CDR3 protein is CASSDWNTEAFF. In nucleotides, the CDR3 is TGTGCCAGTAGTGACTGGAACACTGAAGCTTTCTTT. The whole variable domain, remainder taken from reference TRBV19 and TRBJ1-1, is DGGITQSPKYLFRKEGQNVTLSCEQNLNHDAMYWYRQDPGQGLRLIYYSQIVNDFQKGDIAEGYSVSREKKESFPLTVTSAQKNPTAFYLCASSDWNTEAFFGQGTRLTVV.

The genes are TRBV30 and TRBJ2-3, with 8 bases fitting TRBD2. Trimming at V came to 0 bases and at J to 4 bases, leaving 9 bases not matched to a gene. This CDR3 has 16 amino acids. Per germline, CDR1 GTSNPN and CDR2 SVGIG (reference sequence). CDR3 nucleotides: TGTGCCTGGAGTGTACTTAAGCGCGGGGGGTCAGATACGCAGTATTTT. Amino acids: CAWSVLKRGGSDTQYF.

The chain links TRBV7-2 to TRBJ2-7; the D is unclear. The ends were cut back, 4 bases at V and 2 bases at J, with 9 bases in the middle. Germline V gene lookup returns CDR1 SGHTA and CDR2 FQGNSA. The CDR3 is made up of 13 amino acids. CDR3 bases: TGTGCCAGCAGCTCCAATCAGGCCTACGAGCAGTACTTC. It codes for CASSSNQAYEQYF.

This rearrangement joins TRBV19 to TRBJ1-1, with no clear D. There are 14 residues in the CDR3. Between the trimmed V and J ends, which lost 5 bases and 0 bases, there was a span of 10 bases. The V gene's germline CDR1 is LNHDA and CDR2 SQIVND (reference sequence). CDR3 in amino acids: CASSPSTVNTEAFF. DNA for the CDR3: TGTGCCAGTAGTCCCTCGACGGTGAACACTGAAGCTTTCTTT.

CDR3 amino acids: CASGMRGGNEKLFF. The DNA of the CDR3 is TGTGCCAGTGGGATGCGGGGAGGTAATGAAAAACTGTTTTTT. The chain employs TRBV19 and TRBJ1-4; D gene uncertain. The CDR3 spans 14 residues. V was shortened by 8 bases and J by 4 bases, with 14 bases between the two germline ends. Looked up from germline, CDR1 is LNHDA and CDR2 is SQIVND (reference sequence).

This sequence joins TRBV24-1 and TRBJ1-2, with 7 bases matching TRBD1. The CDR3 has 14 amino acids. The germline V gene has CDR1 KGHDR and CDR2 SFDVKD. With 4 bases clipped from V and 3 bases from J, the junction kept 4 bases outside the gene matches. CDR3 in amino acids: CATSDNRGDYGYTF. Here the CDR3 DNA reads TGTGCCACCAGTGACAACAGGGGAGACTATGGCTACACCTTC.

V and J are TRBV30 and TRBJ2-3, with 9 positions matching TRBD2. Per germline, CDR1 GTSNPN and CDR2 SVGIG (reference sequence). The CDR3 loop spans 14 amino acids. J was trimmed by 6 bases and V by 3 bases; bases with no gene match: 7. CDR3 sequence reads: CAWSVAGVKDTQYF. CDR3 nucleotide sequence: TGTGCCTGGAGCGTAGCGGGAGTTAAGGATACGCAGTATTTT.

DNA for the CDR3: TGTGCCTGGAGTGTATTCCCGGATTCCTATGGCTACACCTTC. Amino acids: CAWSVFPDSYGYTF. The rearrangement links TRBV30 to TRBJ1-2; D gene uncertain. Germline V gene sequence: CDR1 GTSNPN, CDR2 SVGIG (reference sequence). V lost 0 bases to trimming and J lost 4 bases, with 12 bases between them. This CDR3 has 14 residues.

This clone has more than one count but fewer than ten. This rearrangement joins TRBV3-1 (or the pseudogene TRBV3-2) to TRBJ1-1, with 8 bases lining up with TRBD1. The CDR3 is 13 residues long. After removal of 8 bases from V and 2 bases from J, the junction contained 4 bases not matched to a gene. Germline values: CDR1 LGHDT, CDR2 YNNKEL (reference sequence). The CDR3 sequence is CASGDRPNTEAFF. The CDR3 DNA sequence: TGTGCCAGCGGGGACAGGCCAAACACTGAAGCTTTCTTT.

This clone occurred once. The chain carries TRBV6-5 and TRBJ1-1; D is unclear. The CDR3 has 14 amino acids. CDR1 and CDR2 from the germline V gene are MNHEY and SVGAGI. The V gene lost 6 bases and the J gene lost 2 bases, with 13 bases spanning the gap. The CDR3 DNA follows: TGTGCCAGCAGAGCACAACGGGTAAACACTGAAGCTTTCTTT. Amino acids: CASRAQRVNTEAFF.

This clone has just a few counts. The chain uses TRBV10-1 and TRBJ2-7, with D possibly being TRBD1 or TRBD2 (6 bases each). Germline V gives CDR1 WNHNN, CDR2 SYGVQD (reference sequence). Deletions cut 3 bases from V and 5 bases from J, with 14 bases between. The CDR3 consists of 14 residues. The CDR3 bases are TGCGCCAGCAGTGACAGGGGAGGAAGGGACGAGCAGTACTTC. Protein: CASSDRGGRDEQYF.

This clone was seen just once. The chain is built from TRBV5-1 and TRBJ2-1; D remains ambiguous. This CDR3 has 19 amino acids. CDR1 is SGHRS, CDR2 YFSETQ, per germline. The V and J ends lost 4 bases and 1 base respectively, with 24 bases between them. CDR3 sequence reads: CASSRRPAVIGESYNEQFF. DNA for the CDR3: TGCGCCAGCAGCCGACGGCCGGCCGTAATCGGCGAGTCCTACAATGAGCAGTTCTTC. The full variable domain, rest sourced from reference TRBV5-1 and TRBJ2-1, is KAGVTQTPRYLIKTRGQQVTLSCSPISGHRSVSWYQQTPGQGLQFLFEYFSETQRNKGNFPGRFSGRQFSNSRSEMNVSTLELGDSALYLCASSRRPAVIGESYNEQFFGPGTRLTVL.

This chain connects TRBV7-9 to TRBJ1-4, with a weak D call TRBD1 (5 bases). Germline V CDR1 and CDR2: SEHNR, FQNEAQ (reference sequence). The CDR3 contains 16 residues. V was pared by 3 bases and J by 3 bases, with 14 bases between. DNA of the CDR3: TGTGCCAGCAGCTTCTATACGGGGCCTGCTAATGAAAAACTGTTTTTT. This translates into CASSFYTGPANEKLFF.

The chain combines TRBV15 with TRBJ1-5; D is uncertain. This CDR3 has 15 amino acids. V gave up 0 bases and J gave up 2 bases, with 8 bases separating them. Germline loops: CDR1 LNHNV, CDR2 YYDKDF (reference sequence). CDR3 protein: CATSRDKSGNQPQHF. CDR3 nucleotide sequence: TGTGCCACCAGCAGAGATAAAAGTGGCAATCAGCCCCAGCATTTT.

In the case of this clone: This sample includes further DNA sequences coding for the same CDR3. V and J are TRBV5-1 and TRBJ2-6; D gene ambiguous. The CDR3 extends over 15 amino acids. Deletions cut 0 bases from V and 1 base from J, with 5 bases between. Germline CDR1 SGHRS, CDR2 YFSETQ. This chain's CDR3 is CASSLGGSGANVLTF. CDR3 sequence (DNA): TGCGCCAGCAGCTTGGGCGGTTCTGGGGCCAACGTCCTGACTTTC.

CDR3 protein: CAWGAPTGGPSSYEQYF. CDR3 DNA: TGTGCCTGGGGGGCCCCAACCGGGGGACCAAGCTCCTACGAGCAGTACTTC. The chain combines TRBV30 with TRBJ2-7; D is possibly TRBD2 (6 bases). CDR3 length: 17 amino acids. Trimming left V 5 bases short and J 0 bases short, with 23 bases between. CDR1 and CDR2 (germline): GTSNPN, SVGIG (reference sequence).

This chain uses TRBV9 with TRBJ1-3; D uncertain. CDR3 length: 16 amino acids. Germline lookup yields CDR1 SGDLS and CDR2 YYNGEE. Deletions cut 1 base from V and 0 bases from J, with 11 bases between. The CDR3 region has the DNA TGTGCCAGCAGCGTAAACACAGACCTCTCTGGAAACACCATATATTTT. It translates to CASSVNTDLSGNTIYF.

The V gene is TRBV4-3, the J gene TRBJ2-1; the match to TRBD2 covers 9 bases. The V gene end was trimmed by 0 bases and the J gene end by 8 bases; junction bases not matched to a gene: 14. CDR1 LGHNA and CDR2 YSLEER come from the germline V gene. CDR3 length: 18 residues. The CDR3: CASSQDRGLAGIVDEQFF. DNA of the CDR3: TGCGCCAGCAGCCAAGACCGCGGTCTAGCGGGAATAGTGGATGAGCAGTTCTTC.

This sequence joins TRBV11-3 and TRBJ1-5; D uncertain. The CDR3 length is 13 residues. Trimming removed 0 bases from V and 6 bases from J, with 6 bases in between. Germline CDR1 is SGHNT and CDR2 is YENEEA. The CDR3 nucleotides read TGTGCCAGCAGCTTAGAACAAAGTCAGCCCCAGCATTTT. Its protein is CASSLEQSQPQHF.